This T cell receptor (beta chain) was recorded in a study of vaccination effects on CD4 cells after COVID-19. The junction had 2 bases not matched to a gene; V was cut back by 3 bases and J by 4 bases. This CDR3 is built from 13 residues. Per the germline V gene, CDR1 is SGHRS and CDR2 is YFSETQ. Antigen-specific CD4+ T cell clonotypes were called by their expansion after viral peptide-pool culture in ViraFEST. The culture ran for approximately 10 days, and then CD4+ T cells were isolated. Vaccine recipients had no previous SARS-CoV-2 infection; their nucleocapsid antibodies were negative. As concerns this clone: What it binds is not known.

Data came from immunoSEQ multiplex PCR; TCRdb stores just in-frame clones and leaves some out. This table holds 70,000 to 75,000 clones, over 65% found once. The chain has TRBV5-1 and TRBJ2-5; 8 nucleotides agree with TRBD2. Sequenced material: CD4+ T cells from PBMCs cultured with HCoV-OC43 spike peptides, taken before COVID-19 vaccination. Subset here: HCoV-OC43 spike overlapping peptide pool stimulation. The receptor's source is a human donor who received a COVID-19 vaccine. The CDR3 sequence: CASSSGTRETQYF. CDR3 sequence (DNA): TGCGCCAGCAGCTCCGGGACTAGAGAGACCCAGTACTTC. Variable domain in full (rest from reference TRBV5-1 and TRBJ2-5): KAGVTQTPRYLIKTRGQQVTLSCSPISGHRSVSWYQQTPGQGLQFLFEYFSETQRNKGNFPGRFSGRQFSNSRSEMNVSTLELGDSALYLCASSSGTRETQYFGPGTRLLVL.